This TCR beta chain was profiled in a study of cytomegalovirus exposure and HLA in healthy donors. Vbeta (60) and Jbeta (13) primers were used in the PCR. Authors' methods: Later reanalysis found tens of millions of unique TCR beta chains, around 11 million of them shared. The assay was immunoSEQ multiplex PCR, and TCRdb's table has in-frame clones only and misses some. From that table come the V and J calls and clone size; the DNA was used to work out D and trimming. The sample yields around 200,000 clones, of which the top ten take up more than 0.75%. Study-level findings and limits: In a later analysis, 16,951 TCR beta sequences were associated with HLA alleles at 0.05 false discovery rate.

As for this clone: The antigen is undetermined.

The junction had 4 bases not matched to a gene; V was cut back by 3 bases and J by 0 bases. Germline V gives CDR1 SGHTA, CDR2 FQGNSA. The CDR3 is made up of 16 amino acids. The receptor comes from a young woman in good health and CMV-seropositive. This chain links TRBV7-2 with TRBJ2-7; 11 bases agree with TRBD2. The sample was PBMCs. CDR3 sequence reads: CASSFYTSGSSYEQYF. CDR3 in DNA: TGTGCCAGCAGCTTCTACACTAGCGGGAGCTCCTACGAGCAGTACTTC.